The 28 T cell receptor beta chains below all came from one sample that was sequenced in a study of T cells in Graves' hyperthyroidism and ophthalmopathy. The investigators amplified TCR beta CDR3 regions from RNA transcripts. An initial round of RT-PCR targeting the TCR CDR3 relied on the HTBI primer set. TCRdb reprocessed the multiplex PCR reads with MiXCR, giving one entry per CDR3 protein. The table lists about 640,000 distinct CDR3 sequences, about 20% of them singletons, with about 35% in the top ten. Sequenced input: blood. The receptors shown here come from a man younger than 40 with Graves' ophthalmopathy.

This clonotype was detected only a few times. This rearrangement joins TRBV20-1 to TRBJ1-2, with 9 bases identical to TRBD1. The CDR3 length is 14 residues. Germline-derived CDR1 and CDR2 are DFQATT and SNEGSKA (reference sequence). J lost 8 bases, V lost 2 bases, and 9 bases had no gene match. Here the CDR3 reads CSARRPGQGGGYTF. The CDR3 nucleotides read TGCAGTGCTAGAAGGCCGGGACAGGGAGGAGGCTACACCTTC.

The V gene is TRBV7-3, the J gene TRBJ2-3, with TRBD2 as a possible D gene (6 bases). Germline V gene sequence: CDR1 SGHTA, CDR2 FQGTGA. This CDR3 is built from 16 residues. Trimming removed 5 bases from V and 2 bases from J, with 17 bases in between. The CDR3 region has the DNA TGTGCCAGCAGCATCGGGACTTCCCCATACACAGATACGCAGTATTTT. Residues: CASSIGTSPYTDTQYF.

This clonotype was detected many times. In nucleotides, the CDR3 is TGTGCCAGCAGTTACTCGACAGCGAACACTGAAGCTTTCTTT. Translated, it gives CASSYSTANTEAFF. The genes are TRBV6-2 or TRBV6-3 and TRBJ1-1; a weak D match, TRBD1 (5 bases). The germline V and J ends were trimmed by 0 bases and 1 base, with 6 bases remaining between them. CDR3 length: 14 amino acids. Germline lookup yields CDR1 MNHEY and CDR2 SVGEGT.

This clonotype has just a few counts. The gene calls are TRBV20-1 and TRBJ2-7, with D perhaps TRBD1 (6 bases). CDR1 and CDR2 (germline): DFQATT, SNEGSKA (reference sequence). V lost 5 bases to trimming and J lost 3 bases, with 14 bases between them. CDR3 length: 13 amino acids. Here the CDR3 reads CSALRQEIYEQYF. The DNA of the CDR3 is TGCAGTGCTTTGAGACAGGAAATCTACGAGCAGTACTTC.

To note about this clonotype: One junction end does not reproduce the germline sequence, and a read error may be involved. CDR3: CASSLGPRLAGNSYNVQFF. CDR3 coding DNA: TGTGCCAGCAGCTTGGGACCTCGACTAGCGGGAAACTCCTACAATGTGCAGTTCTTC. The V gene is TRBV5-6, the J gene TRBJ2-1; 11 bases align to TRBD2. The CDR3 contains 19 residues. The germline gives CDR1 SGHDT, CDR2 YYEEEE.

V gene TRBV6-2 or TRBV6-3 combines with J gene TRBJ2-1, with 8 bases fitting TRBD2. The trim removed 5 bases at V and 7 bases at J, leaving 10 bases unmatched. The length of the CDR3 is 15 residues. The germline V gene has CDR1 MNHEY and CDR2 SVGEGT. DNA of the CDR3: TGTGCCAGCAGTCCCCAAGTGGGACTAGTAAATGAGCAGTTCTTC. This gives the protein CASSPQVGLVNEQFF.

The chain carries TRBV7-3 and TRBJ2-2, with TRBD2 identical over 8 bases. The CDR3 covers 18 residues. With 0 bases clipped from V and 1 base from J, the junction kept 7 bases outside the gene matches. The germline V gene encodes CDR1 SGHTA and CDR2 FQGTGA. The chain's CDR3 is CASSLTNRGGMNTGELFF. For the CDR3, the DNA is TGTGCCAGCAGCTTAACGAACCGGGGGGGGATGAACACCGGGGAGCTGTTTTTT. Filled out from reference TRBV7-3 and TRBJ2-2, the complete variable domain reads GAGVSQTPSNKVTEKGKYVELRCDPISGHTALYWYRQSLGQGPEFLIYFQGTGAADDSGLPNDRFFAVRPEGSVSTLKIQRTERGDSAVYLCASSLTNRGGMNTGELFFGEGSRLTVL.

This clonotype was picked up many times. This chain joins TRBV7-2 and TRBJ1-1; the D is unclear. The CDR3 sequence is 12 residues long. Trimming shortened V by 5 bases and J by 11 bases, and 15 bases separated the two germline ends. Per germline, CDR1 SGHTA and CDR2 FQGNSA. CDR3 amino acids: CASSRETLPAFF. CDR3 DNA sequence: TGTGCCAGCAGCCGCGAGACATTACCGGCTTTCTTT.

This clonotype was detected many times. The CDR3 DNA sequence: TGCAGTGCTTCAGTGGACACTGAAGCTTTCTTT. This codes for CSASVDTEAFF. The chain couples TRBV20-1 to TRBJ1-1; no definite D call. This CDR3 has 11 residues. CDR1 and CDR2 from the germline V gene are DFQATT and SNEGSKA (reference sequence). Trimming cost V 5 bases and J 3 bases, with 7 bases left between them.

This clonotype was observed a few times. The CDR3 sequence: CASSLAGSGNTEAFF. DNA of the CDR3: TGTGCCAGCAGTTTAGCGGGCTCGGGAAACACTGAAGCTTTCTTT. The rearrangement uses TRBV27 and TRBJ1-1; D is ambiguous. V lost 2 bases, J lost 2 bases, and 12 bases lay in between. This CDR3 comprises 15 residues. Germline CDR1 and CDR2: MNHEY and SMNVEV (reference sequence).

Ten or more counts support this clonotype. CDR3 sequence: CAISEGGMPYEQYF. The CDR3 DNA is TGTGCCATCAGTGAGGGGGGGATGCCCTACGAGCAGTACTTC. This chain links TRBV10-3 with TRBJ2-7; D perhaps matches TRBD2 (6 bases). Germline V gives CDR1 ENHRY, CDR2 SYGVKD. V was shortened by 2 bases and J by 2 bases, with 10 bases between the two germline ends. CDR3 length: 14 amino acids.

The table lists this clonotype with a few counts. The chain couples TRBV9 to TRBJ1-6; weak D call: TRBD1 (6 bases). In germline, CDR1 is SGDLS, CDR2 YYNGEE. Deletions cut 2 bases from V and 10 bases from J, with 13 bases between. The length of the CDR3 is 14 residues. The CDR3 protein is CASSVTAGVSPLHF. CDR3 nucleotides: TGTGCCAGCAGCGTCACGGCAGGGGTGTCACCCCTCCACTTT. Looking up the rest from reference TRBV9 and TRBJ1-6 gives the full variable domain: DSGVTQTPKHLITATGQRVTLRCSPRSGDLSVYWYQQSLDQGLQFLIQYYNGEERAKGNILERFSAQQFPDLHSELNLSSLELGDSALYFCASSVTAGVSPLHFGNGTRLTVT.

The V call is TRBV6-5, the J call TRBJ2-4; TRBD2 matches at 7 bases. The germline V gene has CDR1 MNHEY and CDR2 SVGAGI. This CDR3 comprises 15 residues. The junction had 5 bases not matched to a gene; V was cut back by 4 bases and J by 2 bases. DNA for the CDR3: TGTGCCAGCAGTTGGCGGGAGACAACCAAAAACATTCAGTACTTC. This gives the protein CASSWRETTKNIQYF.

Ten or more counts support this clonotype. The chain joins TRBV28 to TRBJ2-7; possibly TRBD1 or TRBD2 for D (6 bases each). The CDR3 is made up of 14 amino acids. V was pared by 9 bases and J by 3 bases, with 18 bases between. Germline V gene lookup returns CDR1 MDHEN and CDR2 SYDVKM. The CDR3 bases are TGTGCCAGTGGGGGGCAGATCATTGGCTACGAGCAGTACTTC. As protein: CASGGQIIGYEQYF.

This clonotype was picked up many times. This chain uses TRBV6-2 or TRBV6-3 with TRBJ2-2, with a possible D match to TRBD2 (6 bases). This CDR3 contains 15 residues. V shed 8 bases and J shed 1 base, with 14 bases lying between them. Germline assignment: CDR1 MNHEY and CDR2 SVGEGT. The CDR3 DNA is TGTGCCAGCGGTCCCAGCGGGTGGAACACCGGGGAGCTGTTTTTT. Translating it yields CASGPSGWNTGELFF.

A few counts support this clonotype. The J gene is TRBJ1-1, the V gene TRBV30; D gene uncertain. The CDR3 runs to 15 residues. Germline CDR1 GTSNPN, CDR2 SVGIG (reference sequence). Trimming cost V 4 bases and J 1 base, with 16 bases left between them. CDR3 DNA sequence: TGTGCCTGGACCCCTATATACAGCGAGAACACTGAAGCTTTCTTT. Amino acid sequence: CAWTPIYSENTEAFF.

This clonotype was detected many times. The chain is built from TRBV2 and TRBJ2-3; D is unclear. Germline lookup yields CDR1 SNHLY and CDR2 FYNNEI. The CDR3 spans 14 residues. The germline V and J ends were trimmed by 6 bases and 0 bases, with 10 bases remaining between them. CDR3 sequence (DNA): TGTGCCAGCAGGGCCGCGGATAGCACAGATACGCAGTATTTT. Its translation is CASRAADSTDTQYF.

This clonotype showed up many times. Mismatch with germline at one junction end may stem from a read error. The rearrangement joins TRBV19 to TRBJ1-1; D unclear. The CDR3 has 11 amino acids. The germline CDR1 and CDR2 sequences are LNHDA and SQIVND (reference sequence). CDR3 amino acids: CASSMNTEAFF. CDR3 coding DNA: TGTGCCAGCAGTATGAACACTGAAGCTTTCTTT.

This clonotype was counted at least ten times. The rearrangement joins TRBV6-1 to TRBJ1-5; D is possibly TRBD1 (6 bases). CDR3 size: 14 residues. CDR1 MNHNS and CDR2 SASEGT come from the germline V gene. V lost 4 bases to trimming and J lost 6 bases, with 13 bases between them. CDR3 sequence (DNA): TGTGCCAGCAGTGTATCAGGGGCCCGTCAGCCCCAGCATTTT. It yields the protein CASSVSGARQPQHF.

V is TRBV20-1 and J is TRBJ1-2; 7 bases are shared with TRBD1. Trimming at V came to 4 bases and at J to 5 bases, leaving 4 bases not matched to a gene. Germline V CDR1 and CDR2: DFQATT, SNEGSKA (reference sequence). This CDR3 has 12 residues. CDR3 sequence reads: CSATGQQYGYTF. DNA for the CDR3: TGCAGTGCTACGGGACAGCAGTATGGCTACACCTTC.

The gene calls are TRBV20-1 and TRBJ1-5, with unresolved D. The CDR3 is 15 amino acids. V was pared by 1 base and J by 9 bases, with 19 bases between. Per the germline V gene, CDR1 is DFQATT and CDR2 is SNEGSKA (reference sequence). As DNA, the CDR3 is TGCAGTGCTAGAGTAACAGCGAGCCCATATTCGCCCCAGCATTTT. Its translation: CSARVTASPYSPQHF.

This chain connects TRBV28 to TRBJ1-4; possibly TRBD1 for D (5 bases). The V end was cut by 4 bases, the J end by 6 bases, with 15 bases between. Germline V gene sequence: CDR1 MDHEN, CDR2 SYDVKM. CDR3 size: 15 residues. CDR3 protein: CASSSDSPGHEKLFF. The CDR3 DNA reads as TGTGCCAGCAGTTCGGACTCCCCAGGGCATGAAAAACTGTTTTTT.

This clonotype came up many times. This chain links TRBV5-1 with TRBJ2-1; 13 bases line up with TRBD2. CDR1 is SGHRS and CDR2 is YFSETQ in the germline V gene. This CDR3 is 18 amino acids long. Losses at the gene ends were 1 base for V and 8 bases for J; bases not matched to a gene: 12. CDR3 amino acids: CASSLTSGRAGGSDEQFF. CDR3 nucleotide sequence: TGCGCCAGCAGCTTGACTAGCGGGAGGGCCGGGGGGTCGGATGAGCAGTTCTTC.

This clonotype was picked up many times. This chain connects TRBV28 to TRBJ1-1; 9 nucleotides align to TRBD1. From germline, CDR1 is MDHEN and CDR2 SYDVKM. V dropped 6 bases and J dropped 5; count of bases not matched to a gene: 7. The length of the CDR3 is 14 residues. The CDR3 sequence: CASSRSTGGTEAFF. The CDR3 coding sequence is TGTGCCAGCAGCCGTTCGACAGGGGGAACTGAAGCTTTCTTT.

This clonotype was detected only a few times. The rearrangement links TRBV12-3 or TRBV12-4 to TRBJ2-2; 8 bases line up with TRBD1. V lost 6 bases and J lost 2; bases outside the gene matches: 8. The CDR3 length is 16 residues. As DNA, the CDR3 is TGTGCCAGCAGATACGGACAGGGCAGAAACACCGGGGAGCTGTTTTTT. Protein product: CASRYGQGRNTGELFF.

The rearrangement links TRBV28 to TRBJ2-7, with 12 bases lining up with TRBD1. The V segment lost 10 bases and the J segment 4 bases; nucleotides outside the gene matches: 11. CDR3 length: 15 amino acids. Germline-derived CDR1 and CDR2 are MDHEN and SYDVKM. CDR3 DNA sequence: TGTGCCACAACCGGGACAGGGGGCTCCAGGTACGAGCAGTACTTC. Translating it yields CATTGTGGSRYEQYF.

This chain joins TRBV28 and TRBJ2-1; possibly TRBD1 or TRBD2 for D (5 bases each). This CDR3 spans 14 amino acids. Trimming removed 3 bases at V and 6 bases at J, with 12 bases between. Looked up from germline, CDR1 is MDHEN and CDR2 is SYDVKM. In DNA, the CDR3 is TGTGCCAGCAGTTTCGGGGTTAGGGGCAATGAGCAGTTCTTC. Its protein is CASSFGVRGNEQFF. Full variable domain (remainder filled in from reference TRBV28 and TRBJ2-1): DVKVTQSSRYLVKRTGEKVFLECVQDMDHENMFWYRQDPGLGLRLIYFSYDVKMKEKGDIPEGYSVSREKKERFSLILESASTNQTSMYLCASSFGVRGNEQFFGPGTRLTVL.

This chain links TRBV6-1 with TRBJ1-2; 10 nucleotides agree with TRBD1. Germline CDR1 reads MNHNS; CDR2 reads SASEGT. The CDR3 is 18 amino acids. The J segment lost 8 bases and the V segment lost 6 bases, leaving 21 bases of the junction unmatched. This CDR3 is CASRPLGGQGTSKGGYTF. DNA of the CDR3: TGTGCCAGCAGGCCCCTGGGGGGACAGGGGACTAGCAAAGGCGGCTACACCTTC.